Each of the 9 T cell receptor beta chains below was sequenced from the same sample in a study of human T cells and chemical hapten exposure. TCRdb called the RACE reads again in MiXCR, with one record for every CDR3 protein. Altogether around 300,000 distinct CDR3 sequences are present, around 5.5% being singletons, with the ten largest covering over 6.5%. Time point described: pre-sensitization, week 0. This sample's treatment: therapeutic diphenylcyclopropenone sensitization with weekly scalp DPC. This material consisted of whole blood, taken in connection with sensitization to the hapten diphenylcyclopropenone (DPC). The receptors were sampled from a woman under 30 with alopecia areata. Some clones in this sample may be carry-over from other donors' samples.

The table lists this clonotype with a few counts. The chain combines TRBV12-3 or TRBV12-4 with TRBJ1-4; 8 nucleotides match TRBD1. This CDR3 has 16 amino acids. V was clipped by 7 bases and J by 2 bases; unmatched bases: 9. Here the CDR3 DNA reads TGTGCCAGCATCTCGGGCCAGGGGGCTACTAATGAAAAACTGTTTTTT. It codes for CASISGQGATNEKLFF.

The gene calls are TRBV11-2 and TRBJ2-3; 9 bases are shared with TRBD2. CDR1 and CDR2 from the germline V gene are SGHAT and FQNNGV. The CDR3 is 18 residues long. Trimming at V came to 4 bases and at J to 4 bases, leaving 15 bases not matched to a gene. The CDR3 region is CASSSHNPAGGFADTQYF. DNA of the CDR3: TGTGCCAGCAGCTCCCATAACCCCGCGGGGGGGTTCGCAGATACGCAGTATTTT.

In the case of this clonotype: Since a much larger clone is just one base distant, this may be a read error. This chain uses TRBV13 with TRBJ1-3; weak D call: TRBD1 (5 bases). The CDR3 spans 17 residues. V lost 0 bases to trimming and J lost 3 bases, with 15 bases between them. CDR1 and CDR2 from the germline V gene are PRHDT and FYEKMQ (reference sequence). In DNA form, the CDR3 reads TGTGCCAGCAGCTTAGGCCCTTCTCGGGGGGATGGAAACACCATATATTTT. This gives the protein CASSLGPSRGDGNTIYF.

This clonotype showed up many times. The V call is TRBV5-1, the J call TRBJ1-1; D gene unclear. The V end was cut by 4 bases, the J end by 5 bases, with 9 bases between. The CDR3 contains 12 residues. CDR1 and CDR2 from the germline V gene are SGHRS and YFSETQ. The CDR3 DNA reads as TGCGCCAGCAGCCAGACCGGGACTGAAGCTTTCTTT. As protein: CASSQTGTEAFF.

This clonotype was observed a handful of times. The rearrangement joins TRBV6-4 to TRBJ1-2, with D unresolved. The V gene lost 2 bases and the J gene lost 4 bases, with 11 bases spanning the gap. CDR3 length: 14 residues. Germline assignment: CDR1 MRHNA and CDR2 SNTAGT. In DNA form, the CDR3 reads TGTGCCAGCAGTGACCCGCCCCAGTCCTATGGCTACACCTTC. It encodes CASSDPPQSYGYTF.

Only a few counts were recorded for this clonotype. The V gene is TRBV27, the J gene TRBJ2-5; 9 bases are a match to TRBD1. V shed 5 bases and J 4 bases; nucleotides not matched to a gene: 11. Germline CDR1 MNHEY, CDR2 SMNVEV (reference sequence). This CDR3 has 16 residues. The CDR3 sequence: CASSPFGTGISETQYF. The CDR3 DNA is TGTGCCAGCAGTCCGTTCGGGACAGGGATATCAGAGACCCAGTACTTC.

This clonotype appeared many times. The chain employs TRBV28 and TRBJ2-2; tentatively, D is TRBD1 (6 bases). Germline values: CDR1 MDHEN, CDR2 SYDVKM. V was clipped by 6 bases and J by 0 bases, with 11 bases between them. This CDR3 spans 15 amino acids. In DNA, the CDR3 is TGTGCCAGCAGCACCGGGACAACGAACACCGGGGAGCTGTTTTTT. This codes for CASSTGTTNTGELFF.

This clonotype showed up just a few times. One end of the junction fails to match germline, which may point to a read error. The chain uses TRBV5-6 and TRBJ1-4; 7 bases are shared with TRBD1. In germline, CDR1 is SGHDT, CDR2 YYEEEE. There are 12 residues in the CDR3. The DNA of the CDR3 is TGTGCCAGCAGCTTGGAAGGCGGACAGGACCAATTT. It specifies CASSLEGGQDQF.

At least ten counts were recorded for this clonotype. The chain uses TRBV6-2 or TRBV6-3 and TRBJ1-1; 7 positions match TRBD1. V dropped 8 bases and J dropped 0; count of bases not matched to a gene: 9. The CDR3 loop spans 15 amino acids. The germline V gene has CDR1 MNHEY and CDR2 SVGEGT. CDR3 protein: CASSAGGSVNTEAFF. The CDR3 nucleotides read TGTGCCAGCTCGGCAGGGGGATCGGTGAACACTGAAGCTTTCTTT.